These T cell receptor beta chains were read from a single sample in a study of blood T cells in healthy people across ages. From the 5' RACE reads, TCRdb called clonotypes with MiXCR, one entry per CDR3 protein. The table includes around 990,000 distinct CDR3 sequences, under 30% detected once. In addition, the sample was reused for a study of T cells of mothers and their children.

What was sequenced was blood. Source of these receptors: a girl aged 2 to 9 in good health. The CDR3 runs from the conserved cysteine through the conserved F or W. Fields, in order: clone size, J gene, V gene, CDR3 protein. Only some rows state a clone size, as once, few, many or a class for expanded clones.

size: -
J: TRBJ1-1
V: TRBV7-9
CDR3: CASSLAPFEAFF

size: few
J: TRBJ2-5
V: TRBV7-8
CDR3: CASSLRWGYQETQYF

size: -
J: TRBJ2-5
V: TRBV6-6
CDR3: CASSLSGGQAQYF

size: few
J: TRBJ1-1
V: TRBV29-1
CDR3: CSVLGVGTEAFF

size: -
J: TRBJ1-6
V: TRBV5-1
CDR3: CASSSQPTGTLNSPLHF

size: few
J: TRBJ2-5
V: TRBV6-5
CDR3: CASTSPAGGTQYF

size: few
J: TRBJ1-5
V: TRBV7-8
CDR3: CASSLVGGQQPQHF

size: -
J: TRBJ2-2
V: TRBV7-9
CDR3: CASSLLGLPNTGELFF

size: few
J: TRBJ2-4
V: TRBV6-1
CDR3: CASSDLRWGKNIQYF

size: few
J: -
V: TRBV29-1
CDR3: CSVGTSGYEQYF

size: -
J: TRBJ2-3
V: TRBV2
CDR3: CASSDPGSTDTQYF

size: -
J: TRBJ2-3
V: TRBV7-8
CDR3: CPSSLGRVVPNTQYF

size: few
J: TRBJ1-4
V: TRBV7-2
CDR3: CASSPWGERGENEKLFF

size: -
J: TRBJ2-1
V: TRBV12-3/TRBV12-4
CDR3: CASSLTGGVEQFF

size: -
J: TRBJ2-3
V: TRBV2
CDR3: CASSVYESWGSARTDTQYF

size: -
J: TRBJ2-7
V: TRBV4-3
CDR3: CASSQHAGRDYEQYF

size: -
J: TRBJ2-2
V: TRBV9
CDR3: CASTDWARGTGELFF

size: -
J: TRBJ1-1
V: TRBV28
CDR3: CASSPTSVNTEAFF

size: few
J: -
V: TRBV7-6
CDR3: CASSPLAPGQGLYEQYF

size: -
J: TRBJ2-5
V: TRBV4-1
CDR3: CASSQIADPLGETQYF

size: few
J: TRBJ1-2
V: TRBV5-6
CDR3: CASSQTLIPGYTF

size: -
J: -
V: TRBV7-2
CDR3: CACSLRAGLDRYEQYF

size: -
J: TRBJ2-3
V: TRBV10-2
CDR3: CASNLGPTVTDTQYF

size: -
J: TRBJ1-4
V: TRBV11-1
CDR3: CASSLDGTGPESVFPTNEKLFF

size: few
J: TRBJ1-2
V: TRBV9
CDR3: CASSVVDRYGYTF

size: -
J: TRBJ2-5
V: TRBV11-2
CDR3: CASSADRAETQYF

size: few
J: TRBJ1-4
V: TRBV9
CDR3: CASSGGTGTGEKLFF

size: -
J: TRBJ2-3
V: TRBV5-1
CDR3: CASSLQGAKADTQYF

size: few
J: TRBJ2-7
V: TRBV4-1
CDR3: CASSQGRSRLYEQYF

size: -
J: -
V: TRBV7-9
CDR3: CASSYRGSDNEQFF

size: -
J: TRBJ2-5
V: TRBV4-3
CDR3: CASSQDLGLAEGRMETQYF

size: many
J: TRBJ2-7
V: TRBV11-2
CDR3: CASSLAGGRSYEQYF

size: -
J: TRBJ2-5
V: TRBV27
CDR3: CASSPGGDRDFDF

size: -
J: TRBJ1-5
V: TRBV5-6
CDR3: CASSLMGTQPQHF

size: once
J: TRBJ2-7
V: TRBV27
CDR3: CASGFGSYEQYF

size: -
J: TRBJ1-1
V: TRBV28
CDR3: CASSDLRTGSNTEAFF

size: few
J: TRBJ2-1
V: TRBV7-3
CDR3: CASSPRDKMGSYNEQFF

size: few
J: TRBJ1-3
V: TRBV11-1
CDR3: CASSPVTPGNTIYF

size: -
J: -
V: TRBV7-2
CDR3: CASSRRLAGDQETQYF

size: -
J: TRBJ1-6
V: TRBV27
CDR3: CASRYTDREGSPLHF

size: -
J: -
V: TRBV27
CDR3: CASSLTGGPWYEQFF

size: few
J: TRBJ2-5
V: TRBV4-1
CDR3: CASSQVTLQETQYF

size: -
J: TRBJ2-3
V: TRBV9
CDR3: CASSEAGGSTDTQYF

size: -
J: TRBJ1-5
V: TRBV9
CDR3: CASSVDLGQPQHF

size: -
J: TRBJ1-2
V: TRBV20-1
CDR3: CSAWDDRGYGYTF

size: many
J: TRBJ2-3
V: TRBV28
CDR3: CASSPAGAQYF

size: -
J: TRBJ2-7
V: TRBV20-1
CDR3: CSARTQGWSLYEQYF

size: few
J: TRBJ2-1
V: TRBV4-3
CDR3: CASSQDGAGGPNGQFF

size: -
J: TRBJ1-5
V: TRBV18
CDR3: CASSPRRGESNSNQPQHF

size: many
J: TRBJ2-7
V: TRBV7-6
CDR3: CASSLVGQSYEQYF

size: -
J: TRBJ1-1
V: TRBV12-3/TRBV12-4
CDR3: CASTRERATEAFF

size: few
J: TRBJ2-2
V: TRBV9
CDR3: CASSVTSGFTGELFF

size: few
J: TRBJ2-1
V: TRBV20-1
CDR3: CSARNEDEQFF

size: -
J: TRBJ2-5
V: TRBV5-1
CDR3: CASSYKGQLQETQYF

size: few
J: TRBJ2-1
V: TRBV2
CDR3: CASSFVPPGMNEQFF